The 14 T cell receptor beta chains given below trace back to one sample, sequenced in a study of T-cell reconstitution after alpha-beta-depleted transplantation in children. Preparation of the TCRbeta library was carried out with unique molecular identifiers. TCRdb itself ran the PCR reads through MiXCR, one entry per CDR3 protein. In the table there are approximately 420,000 distinct CDR3 sequences, about 11% of which are singletons. The specimen comprised PBMCs from the stem cell graft donor, sampled from the stem cell graft. These receptors originate from a human donor who donated a stem cell graft to a child with acute myeloid leukemia.

This clonotype was seen a handful of times. The genes are TRBV29-1 and TRBJ2-5; the match to TRBD1 covers 7 bases. Losses at the gene ends were 7 bases for V and 4 bases for J; bases not matched to a gene: 9. The CDR3 loop spans 13 amino acids. Germline V gene sequence: CDR1 SQVTM, CDR2 ANQGSEA. CDR3 protein: CSATQGRVETQYF. The CDR3 DNA sequence: TGCAGCGCGACACAGGGGCGGGTAGAGACCCAGTACTTC.

V gene TRBV4-3 combines with J gene TRBJ2-7; D is possibly TRBD2 (5 bases). V lost 2 bases to trimming and J lost 2 bases, with 10 bases between them. The length of the CDR3 is 14 residues. Looked up from germline, CDR1 is LGHNA and CDR2 is YSLEER. CDR3 in DNA: TGCGCCAGCAGCCAAACCGGGATGGCCTACGAGCAGTACTTC. Residues: CASSQTGMAYEQYF.

This clonotype has more than one count but fewer than ten. The chain is built from TRBV20-1 and TRBJ2-1; 8 bases align to TRBD2. Trimming cost V 1 base and J 3 bases; bases outside gene matches: 2. The germline gives CDR1 DFQATT, CDR2 SNEGSKA (reference sequence). There are 14 residues in the CDR3. The CDR3 region has the DNA TGCAGTGCTAGAGCAGCGGGAGACTACAATGAGCAGTTCTTC. Its protein is CSARAAGDYNEQFF.

This clonotype has just a few counts. The gene calls are TRBV29-1 and TRBJ2-5, with D perhaps TRBD2 (5 bases). Germline values: CDR1 SQVTM, CDR2 ANQGSEA. The CDR3 sequence is 12 residues long. V was pared by 4 bases and J by 5 bases, with 11 bases between. The chain's CDR3 is CSVARGGETQYF. The CDR3, as DNA: TGCAGCGTTGCACGGGGTGGGGAGACCCAGTACTTC.

The gene calls are TRBV27 and TRBJ1-1; D unresolved. Trimming stripped 0 bases from V and 0 bases from J, with 8 bases between. The CDR3 extends over 15 amino acids. Germline V lookup: CDR1 MNHEY, CDR2 SMNVEV (reference sequence). The CDR3 nucleotides read TGTGCCAGCAGTTTATCCGCAGGACTGAACACTGAAGCTTTCTTT. Protein product: CASSLSAGLNTEAFF.

This clonotype appeared a few times. The chain links TRBV10-3 to TRBJ1-1; unclear D gene. The CDR3 is made up of 15 amino acids. Trimming left V 0 bases short and J 9 bases short, with 17 bases between. Germline assignment: CDR1 ENHRY and CDR2 SYGVKD. The CDR3 is CAISESSGPVGKAFF. The CDR3, as DNA: TGTGCCATCAGTGAGTCGTCAGGTCCCGTGGGGAAAGCTTTCTTT.

This clonotype was counted between two and nine times. This chain uses TRBV6-2 or TRBV6-3 with TRBJ2-7; TRBD2 is a possible D gene (5 bases). In germline, CDR1 is MNHEY, CDR2 SVGEGT. The CDR3 runs to 15 residues. The V gene lost 7 bases and the J gene lost 6 bases, with 22 bases spanning the gap. CDR3 region: CASKRESGKEGEQYF. In DNA, the CDR3 is TGTGCCAGCAAACGTGAGTCCGGGAAAGAGGGCGAGCAGTACTTC.

This rearrangement joins TRBV6-5 to TRBJ2-1; D is undetermined. Trimming removed 2 bases from V and 4 bases from J, with 9 bases in between. Germline V CDR1 and CDR2: MNHEY, SVGAGI. CDR3 length: 14 residues. This chain's CDR3 is CASSYTGPYNEQFF. The CDR3 DNA reads as TGTGCCAGCAGTTACACCGGGCCTTACAATGAGCAGTTCTTC.

This clonotype was picked up a small number of times. The CDR3 DNA reads as TGTGCCAGCAGCCTCGTCAGGGGGCTAAATAATGAGCAGTTCTTC. Translation: CASSLVRGLNNEQFF. V and J are TRBV7-3 and TRBJ2-1, with 8 nucleotides matching TRBD1. Germline values: CDR1 SGHTA, CDR2 FQGTGA. Losses at the gene ends were 5 bases for V and 7 bases for J; bases not matched to a gene: 10. The CDR3 is made up of 15 amino acids.

In this sample, this clonotype turned up many times. The V gene is TRBV29-1, the J gene TRBJ1-1; D may be TRBD1 (5 bases). The V and J ends lost 1 base and 2 bases respectively, with 11 bases between them. The CDR3 contains 14 residues. Germline assignment: CDR1 SQVTM and CDR2 ANQGSEA. The CDR3 DNA is TGCAGCGTTGAAGGTACCGGGGCTAACACTGAAGCTTTCTTT. This codes for CSVEGTGANTEAFF. Drawing the rest from reference TRBV29-1 and TRBJ1-1, the complete variable domain is SAVISQKPSRDICQRGTSLTIQCQVDSQVTMMFWYRQQPGQSLTLIATANQGSEATYESGFVIDKFPISRPNLTFSTLTVSNMSPEDSSIYLCSVEGTGANTEAFFGQGTRLTVV.

On this clonotype itself: At one boundary the junction diverges from the germline segment, which might be a read error. This chain connects TRBV4-1 to TRBJ2-3; 9 bases map to TRBD1. The CDR3 runs 15 residues. Germline CDR1 reads MGHRA; CDR2 reads YSYEKL. The CDR3 DNA follows: TGCGCCAGCAGCCAGGGACAGGGCGGGACAGATGCGCAGTATTTT. This codes for CASSQGQGGTDAQYF.

The CDR3 reads CASRPTGGSGNTEAFF. CDR3 coding DNA: TGTGCCAGCAGACCGACAGGGGGCTCTGGGAACACTGAAGCTTTCTTT. The gene calls are TRBV6-2 or TRBV6-3 and TRBJ1-1; the match to TRBD1 covers 10 bases. Germline V CDR1 and CDR2: MNHEY, SVGEGT. Losses at the gene ends were 6 bases for V and 1 base for J; bases not matched to a gene: 8. The CDR3 loop spans 16 amino acids.

The chain combines TRBV7-9 with TRBJ1-1; 7 nucleotides match TRBD1. Germline CDR1 is SEHNR and CDR2 is FQNEAQ (reference sequence). V lost 8 bases, J lost 4 bases, and 4 bases stayed unmatched. The CDR3 length is 12 residues. The CDR3 nucleotides read TGTGCCAGCGGTTGGACAGGCACTGAAGCTTTCTTT. This translates into CASGWTGTEAFF.

This clonotype was counted many times. The gene calls are TRBV20-1 and TRBJ1-4; TRBD1 matches 7 bases. This CDR3 has 14 residues. From germline, CDR1 is DFQATT and CDR2 SNEGSKA (reference sequence). The trim removed 5 bases at V and 6 bases at J, leaving 9 bases unmatched. This CDR3 is CSAAASGTDEKLFF. The CDR3 DNA reads TGCAGTGCTGCAGCTTCCGGGACAGATGAAAAACTGTTTTTT.